These 25 T cell receptor beta chains were sequenced from one sample in a study of cytomegalovirus exposure and HLA in healthy donors. PCR used 60 Vbeta primers and 13 Jbeta primers. This table comes from immunoSEQ multiplex PCR, and its TCRdb copy is limited to in-frame clones, with some not included. The sample has about 140,000 clones; less than 80% are singletons. The sample consisted of PBMCs. The receptors were gathered from a woman aged 45-65 years in good health and CMV-seropositive.

The chain is built from TRBV29-1 and TRBJ2-3; TRBD2 matches 14 bases. CDR3 length: 16 residues. Germline-derived CDR1 and CDR2 are SQVTM and ANQGSEA. V trimming: 7 bases; J trimming: 2 bases; junction bases outside the gene matches: 8. The CDR3 sequence is CSAAGLAGGPTDTQYF. The CDR3, as DNA: TGCAGCGCTGCCGGACTAGCGGGGGGACCCACAGATACGCAGTATTTT.

This clone was detected only a few times. The gene calls are TRBV19 and TRBJ2-7, with unresolved D. Trimming took off 7 bases at V and 6 bases at J, with 16 bases between the two ends. There are 13 residues in the CDR3. Germline V gene data show CDR1 as LNHDA and CDR2 as SQIVND (reference sequence). CDR3 DNA: TGTGCCAGTAACCCGGGTGGAGTTGGCGAGCAGTACTTC. This gives the protein CASNPGGVGEQYF.

This chain connects TRBV7-3 to TRBJ2-6; D may be TRBD2 (5 bases). The CDR3 covers 14 residues. The germline V gene encodes CDR1 SGHTA and CDR2 FQGTGA. Trimming removed 7 bases from V and 3 bases from J, with 10 bases in between. In nucleotides, the CDR3 is TGTGCCAGCACCCCGACTAATGGGGCCAACGTCCTGACTTTC. It translates to CASTPTNGANVLTF.

The chain uses TRBV6-6 and TRBJ2-5, with 11 bases fitting TRBD2. The length of the CDR3 is 16 residues. The junction had 2 bases not matched to a gene; V was cut back by 0 bases and J by 2 bases. Germline V lookup: CDR1 MNHNY, CDR2 SVGAGI (reference sequence). The DNA for the CDR3 is TGTGCCAGCAGTTACTCGGGGACTAGCGGACAAGAGACCCAGTACTTC. This encodes CASSYSGTSGQETQYF.

In the case of this clone: One end of the junction varies from germline; a read error may be responsible. Other DNA variants within this sample encode the same CDR3. The chain uses TRBV12-5 and TRBJ1-1, with 7 bases fitting TRBD1. Germline lookup yields CDR1 LGHNT and CDR2 FRNRAP. This CDR3 region has 16 residues. The CDR3 loop reads CASGLGGQRNDTEAFF. In nucleotides, the CDR3 is TGTGCTAGCGGTTTGGGGGGACAGAGAAACGACACTGAAGCTTTCTTT.

A few counts support this clone. V gene TRBV6-6 combines with J gene TRBJ2-7, with TRBD2 identical over 10 bases. Per the germline V gene, CDR1 is MNHNY and CDR2 is SVGAGI (reference sequence). V shed 6 bases, J shed 2 bases, and the junction held 10 bases outside the gene matches. The CDR3 is made up of 16 amino acids. CDR3 DNA: TGTGCCAGCAGCTCCAGTCTAGCGGGGGAGACCTACGAGCAGTACTTC. This codes for CASSSSLAGETYEQYF.

This CDR3 reads CASSLGSASDTQYF. CDR3 DNA sequence: TGTGCCAGCAGCTTAGGAAGCGCCTCCGATACGCAGTATTTT. The chain links TRBV11-3 to TRBJ2-3, with D unclear. Looked up from germline, CDR1 is SGHNT and CDR2 is YENEEA. Trimming shortened V by 1 base and J by 6 bases, and 11 bases separated the two germline ends. The CDR3 has 14 amino acids.

The chain links TRBV27 to TRBJ1-4, with TRBD1 matching over 8 bases. V dropped 5 bases and J dropped 0; count of bases not matched to a gene: 8. The CDR3 length is 17 residues. Germline loops: CDR1 MNHEY, CDR2 SMNVEV (reference sequence). CDR3 coding DNA: TGTGCCAGCAGTCATACCAGGGGGCGCGCAACTAATGAAAAACTGTTTTTT. Residues: CASSHTRGRATNEKLFF.

This chain joins TRBV29-1 and TRBJ2-5; D not resolved. Judging by the DNA end, TRBJ2-7 fits better; the J call may be wrong. The CDR3 is 13 residues long. From germline, CDR1 is SQVTM and CDR2 ANQGSEA. CDR3 in DNA: TGCAGCGTTCGTAAGAAAGACTCCTACGAGCAGTACTTC. Translating gives CSVRKKDSYEQYF.

The V and J genes are TRBV30 and TRBJ1-2, with D maybe TRBD1 (6 bases). V was pared by 3 bases and J by 1 base, with 15 bases between. Looked up from germline, CDR1 is GTSNPN and CDR2 is SVGIG (reference sequence). The CDR3 runs to 15 residues. The DNA of the CDR3 is TGTGCCTGGAGCAGGGGCCTCAATATTAACTATGGCTACACCTTC. The encoded protein is CAWSRGLNINYGYTF.

The chain carries TRBV6-1 and TRBJ2-7; D gene ambiguous. Germline CDR1 and CDR2: MNHNS and SASEGT. The CDR3 consists of 13 residues. V shed 3 bases and J shed 5 bases, with 11 bases lying between them. The CDR3 sequence is CASSDPPTHEQYF. CDR3 nucleotides: TGTGCCAGCAGTGACCCACCCACTCACGAGCAGTACTTC.

The chain has TRBV18 and TRBJ1-5; TRBD1 matches at 9 bases. V shed 5 bases, J shed 6 bases, and the junction held 5 bases outside the gene matches. The CDR3 is 14 amino acids. Germline V gene lookup returns CDR1 KGHSH and CDR2 LQKENI. The CDR3 here is CASSGTGWAQPQHF. The CDR3 DNA follows: TGTGCCAGCTCAGGGACAGGGTGGGCTCAGCCCCAGCATTTT.

This clone has only one observation. V and J are TRBV28 and TRBJ2-2, with 7 bases identical to TRBD1. Germline V gene sequence: CDR1 MDHEN, CDR2 SYDVKM. The CDR3 consists of 14 residues. V lost 4 bases to trimming and J lost 5 bases; unmatched junction nucleotides: 4. The CDR3 coding sequence is TGTGCCAGCAGTTCGGACAGGACAACCGGGGAGCTGTTTTTT. Its translation is CASSSDRTTGELFF.

The chain recombines TRBV19 with TRBJ1-2; 9 nucleotides align to TRBD1. Germline CDR1 reads LNHDA; CDR2 reads SQIVND (reference sequence). The CDR3 is made up of 11 amino acids. J was trimmed by 10 bases and V by 11 bases; bases with no gene match: 8. The CDR3 region has the DNA TGTGCCTTAGGACAGGGGAATGACTACACCTTC. Translation gives CALGQGNDYTF.

The chain links TRBV7-6 to TRBJ2-1, with 8 bases that match TRBD1. The CDR3 has 16 amino acids. With 1 base clipped from V and 3 bases from J, the junction kept 5 bases outside the gene matches. The V gene's germline CDR1 is SGHVS and CDR2 FNYEAQ. The CDR3 region has the DNA TGTGCCAGCAGCTTAGGGGGGGACAGGAGCTACAATGAGCAGTTCTTC. Protein sequence: CASSLGGDRSYNEQFF.

The V and J genes are TRBV27 and TRBJ2-7, with D tentatively TRBD2 (6 bases). Germline V gene data show CDR1 as MNHEY and CDR2 as SMNVEV (reference sequence). Deletions cut 5 bases from V and 4 bases from J, with 12 bases between. The CDR3 is 13 amino acids. The CDR3 sequence: CASSRDWGYEQYF. DNA for the CDR3: TGTGCCAGCAGTCGGGACTGGGGGTACGAGCAGTACTTC.

The chain employs TRBV7-3 and TRBJ1-2; 8 bases are shared with TRBD1. The CDR3 covers 15 residues. With 9 bases clipped from V and 3 bases from J, the junction kept 12 bases outside the gene matches. Germline V gene lookup returns CDR1 SGHTA and CDR2 FQGTGA. The CDR3 nucleotides read TGTGCCAGAGACATAGGAGGACAGGGTGACTATGGCTACACCTTC. This sequence encodes CARDIGGQGDYGYTF.

This clone was counted only a few times. The V gene is TRBV18, the J gene TRBJ1-2; D is unresolved. The CDR3 has 13 amino acids. The germline V and J ends were trimmed by 0 bases and 7 bases, with 9 bases remaining between them. Germline loops: CDR1 KGHSH, CDR2 LQKENI. In DNA, the CDR3 is TGTGCCAGCTCACCACCGTCAAAGCGTGGCTACACCTTC. Residues: CASSPPSKRGYTF.

The chain employs TRBV4-1 and TRBJ2-7; 9 bases map to TRBD1. The CDR3 totals 21 residues. Per the germline V gene, CDR1 is MGHRA and CDR2 is YSYEKL. J was trimmed by 3 bases and V by 0 bases; bases with no gene match: 21. CDR3 sequence: CASSQDSPLPGQGVPYYEQYF. The CDR3 DNA follows: TGCGCCAGCAGCCAAGACTCCCCGTTACCGGGACAGGGCGTACCCTACTACGAGCAGTACTTC.

The chain recombines TRBV5-1 with TRBJ1-2, with 8 bases aligning to TRBD1. Germline CDR1 and CDR2: SGHRS and YFSETQ. The J segment lost 3 bases and the V segment lost 4 bases, leaving 11 bases of the junction unmatched. The CDR3 length is 16 residues. For the CDR3, the DNA is TGCGCCAGCAGCCCGCCGCTTGGACAGGGAGACTATGGCTACACCTTC. Translation gives CASSPPLGQGDYGYTF.

This sequence joins TRBV6-5 and TRBJ2-3, with D possibly matching TRBD2 (5 bases). In germline, CDR1 is MNHEY, CDR2 SVGAGI. The CDR3 extends over 11 amino acids. Trimming took off 8 bases at V and 9 bases at J, with 12 bases between the two ends. The CDR3 sequence is CASGGGQTQYF. The CDR3 bases are TGTGCCAGCGGAGGAGGTCAGACGCAGTATTTT.

This clone was recorded once. V is TRBV21-1 and J is TRBJ1-2; TRBD1, the table's D call, lacks a check against the DNA. TRBV21-1 is a recognized pseudogene. This CDR3 contains 14 residues. CDR3 in amino acids: CASSTEFQGSGYTF. The CDR3 nucleotides read TGTGCCAGCAGCACCGAATTCCAGGGGAGTGGCTACACCTTC.

This CDR3 is CASSLWGSGDEQFF. The CDR3 coding sequence is TGTGCCAGCAGCCTATGGGGCTCAGGAGATGAGCAGTTCTTC. The rearrangement uses TRBV11-3 and TRBJ2-1; D perhaps matches TRBD1 (5 bases). Germline CDR1 is SGHNT and CDR2 is YENEEA. The CDR3 covers 14 residues. V was trimmed by 5 bases and J by 8 bases, leaving 16 bases between them.

The gene calls are TRBV27 and TRBJ1-3, with D possibly being TRBD1 (5 bases). The length of the CDR3 is 14 residues. Deletions cut 0 bases from V and 6 bases from J, with 9 bases between. The germline V gene has CDR1 MNHEY and CDR2 SMNVEV (reference sequence). The CDR3 nucleotides are TGTGCCAGCAGTTTATCAGGGGCCGCAAACACCATATATTTT. This encodes CASSLSGAANTIYF.

The chain carries TRBV11-1 and TRBJ2-7; TRBD2 agrees at 10 bases. CDR3 length equals 15 residues. CDR1 SGHAT and CDR2 FQDESV come from the germline V gene (reference sequence). Trimming took 1 base from V and 3 from J; bases not matched to a gene: 3. CDR3: CASSLEASGSYEQYF. The CDR3 DNA sequence: TGTGCCAGCAGCTTAGAAGCTAGCGGGAGCTACGAGCAGTACTTC.